This T cell receptor (beta chain) originates from a study of Ad26.COV2.S vaccination and SARS-CoV-2 variants. On the study more broadly: Donor got 5x10^10 or 1x10^11 viral particles of Ad26.COV2.S.

Treatment defined: some 20 received Ad26.COV2.S at low or high dose, single or two shots; about 5 received placebo; per-sample allocation not given. Sampling was done on day 63 after the first vaccine or placebo injection. SARS-CoV-2 spike from the Wuhan strain was encoded by the vaccine, an Ad26 vector. In the case of this clone: Its antigen remains unknown.

Study observations and caveats: Individuals receiving vaccine had higher spike-specific TCR breadth than placebo recipients did. Possibly, TCR breadth and depth analyses underestimated total T cell responses.

In germline, CDR1 is SGDLS, CDR2 YYNGEE. V trimming: 0 bases; J trimming: 8 bases; junction bases outside the gene matches: 6. The CDR3 has 14 residues. Sequencing was performed with immunoSEQ multiplex PCR; in TCRdb, only in-frame clones are kept and a portion is missing. This sample has around 400,000 clones, with around 91% found just once. This receptor was identified in a person aged 18-65 years who received the Ad26.COV2.S COVID-19 vaccine or a placebo. The J gene is TRBJ1-1, the V gene TRBV9, with 8 bases lining up with TRBD1. The source was peripheral blood, collected in a trial of Ad26.COV2.S vaccine versus placebo. CDR3: CASSVESRGREAFF. The CDR3 DNA follows: TGTGCCAGCAGCGTAGAATCCAGGGGGCGAGAAGCTTTCTTT. Full variable domain (rest looked up from reference TRBV9 and TRBJ1-1): DSGVTQTPKHLITATGQRVTLRCSPRSGDLSVYWYQQSLDQGLQFLIQYYNGEERAKGNILERFSAQQFPDLHSELNLSSLELGDSALYFCASSVESRGREAFFGQGTRLTVV.